The TCR beta chain described here comes from a study of response to subunit inactivated influenza vaccine. With 1 base removed from V and 0 bases from J, the gap between germline ends came to 16 bases. Germline V gene sequence: CDR1 SGHRS, CDR2 YFSETQ. The CDR3 extends over 17 amino acids. This clonotype was observed many times. TCRdb reprocessed the RT-PCR reads with MiXCR, giving one entry per CDR3 protein. The profile shows about 700,000 distinct CDR3 sequences, approximately 14% of them singletons. The sample in question was PBMCs from blood, obtained 12 days after vaccination. This chain uses TRBV5-1 with TRBJ1-1; D gene ambiguous. The clonotype originates from a man over 45 who received an inactivated influenza vaccine. The CDR3 DNA reads TGCGCCAGCAGCTTGTCCCGGGTAGGTGCCATGAACACTGAAGCTTTCTTT. It encodes CASSLSRVGAMNTEAFF.